The clone carrying this T cell receptor beta chain showed up just a few times. The entry originates in a study of T cells in Graves' hyperthyroidism and ophthalmopathy. RNA transcripts provided the source from which TCR beta CDR3 regions were amplified. TCR CDR3 regions were first amplified by RT-PCR with HTBI primers. TCRdb reprocessed the multiplex PCR reads via MiXCR and lists one record per CDR3 protein. The table has hundreds of thousands of distinct CDR3 sequences, 15% to 17% seen once. This receptor was identified in a woman younger than 35 with Graves' hyperthyroidism that later progressed to Graves' ophthalmopathy. The sample taken for sequencing was blood.

The CDR3 reads CSSSQGQNQPQHF. The CDR3 nucleotides read TGCAGCTCCTCGCAGGGTCAAAATCAGCCCCAGCATTTT. The V and J genes are TRBV29-1 and TRBJ1-5; TRBD1 might be the D (5 bases). V was clipped by 8 bases and J by 4 bases, with 15 bases between them. The CDR3 totals 13 residues. The germline V gene encodes CDR1 SQVTM and CDR2 ANQGSEA.